The TCR beta chain under discussion was sequenced for a study of identical twins. Germline lookup yields CDR1 KGHSH and CDR2 LQKENI. This CDR3 region has 11 residues. Study findings and constraints: The abundant beta clonotypes from cord blood had fewer insertions, and memory repertoires had none of this. In drawing conclusions, the study used cross-sectional statistical analysis and did not follow the same donors.

This clonotype was counted between two and nine times. Its antigen is undetermined. A universal primer site was added by template switching, and unique molecular identifiers were carried by the cDNA. TCRdb re-analysed the 5' RACE reads in MiXCR, keeping a single row per CDR3 protein. The data contain 1.5 million to 2 million distinct CDR3 sequences, about 32% of them seen just once; the ten biggest clones take up about 0.25%. The sequencing input was cord blood. This sequence was found in a newborn girl in good health. The chain carries TRBV18 and TRBJ2-7, with D uncertain. TRBJ2-4 matches the DNA end more closely, so the J call is doubtful. CDR3 region: CASSRLDIQYF. The CDR3 DNA is TGTGCCAGCTCACGGCTAGACATTCAGTACTTC.